This is a list of T cell receptor beta chains from one sample in a study of neurological immune-mediated disorders. TCRdb re-called the 5' RACE reads with MiXCR, one entry per CDR3 protein. The table lists about 80,000 distinct CDR3 sequences, 5.8% of them singletons, with 7.9% in the top ten. The sample taken for sequencing was PBMCs. The receptor source for this set is a woman aged 55-70 years with multiple sclerosis. Both conserved end residues are part of each CDR3. The D gene is left open where the match is weak. Rows may omit the clone size; those that give it use once, few, many or a size class.

D: TRBD1
J: TRBJ2-3
size: NA
V: TRBV20-1
DNA: TGCAGTGCTAGAGATTTGAGACAGGGTTCAGATACGCAGTATTTT
CDR3: CSARDLRQGSDTQYF

D: NA
J: TRBJ1-3
size: many
V: TRBV12-3/TRBV12-4
DNA: TGTGCCAGCGGCGTAAGCTCTGGAAACACCATATATTTT
CDR3: CASGVSSGNTIYF

D: TRBD1
J: TRBJ2-7
size: few
V: TRBV12-3/TRBV12-4
DNA: TGTGCCAGCAGAAAAGACAGGGGTTGGGAGCAGTACTTC
CDR3: CASRKDRGWEQYF

D: NA
J: TRBJ2-2
size: medium-sized
V: TRBV7-2
DNA: TGTGCCAGCAGCTTAGTGCGACAAGACACCGGGGAGCTGTTTTTT
CDR3: CASSLVRQDTGELFF

D: TRBD2
J: TRBJ2-5
size: many
V: TRBV7-9
DNA: TGTGCCAGCAGCGCTCTAGCGGGGGGTCGCGAGACCCAGTACTTC
CDR3: CASSALAGGRETQYF

D: TRBD1
J: TRBJ2-1
size: many
V: TRBV5-1
DNA: TGCGCCAGCAGCGGAGGGGGGACAGGGCCCACCAATGAGCAGTTCTTC
CDR3: CASSGGGTGPTNEQFF

D: NA
J: TRBJ1-5
size: many
V: TRBV6-5
DNA: TGTGCCAGCAGGGGTGGCAGCGGGGGCAATCAGCCCCAGCATTTT
CDR3: CASRGGSGGNQPQHF

D: NA
J: TRBJ1-5
size: medium-sized
V: TRBV20-1
DNA: TGCAGTGCTAGAGATATAAGCAGGGCGGGTAGCAATCAGCCCCAGCATTTT
CDR3: CSARDISRAGSNQPQHF

D: NA
J: TRBJ2-2
size: NA
V: TRBV7-7
DNA: TGTGCTAGCAGGCGGGGTACGAACACCGGGGAGCTGTTTTTT
CDR3: CASRRGTNTGELFF

D: NA
J: TRBJ2-5
size: NA
V: TRBV7-9
DNA: TGTGCCAGCAGCTTAGCGTTTGGGGCTCAACAAGAGACCCAGTACTTC
CDR3: CASSLAFGAQQETQYF

D: TRBD1
J: TRBJ1-1
size: many
V: TRBV5-1
DNA: TGCGCCAGCAGCTCCGGGACAGGGGAGAACACTGAAGCTTTCTTT
CDR3: CASSSGTGENTEAFF

D: NA
J: TRBJ2-7
size: once
V: TRBV28
DNA: TGTGCCAGCCCCTCGACCGAGCAGTACTTC
CDR3: CASPSTEQYF

D: TRBD1
J: TRBJ1-5
size: few
V: TRBV5-5
DNA: TGTGCCAGCAGCTTGGGCTGGACAGGGGGCAATCAGCCCCAGCATTTT
CDR3: CASSLGWTGGNQPQHF

D: NA
J: TRBJ2-1
size: many
V: TRBV5-1
DNA: TGCGCCAGCAGCTTGGCGGGGACGGCCGATGAGCAGTTCTTC
CDR3: CASSLAGTADEQFF

D: NA
J: TRBJ2-4
size: many
V: TRBV5-1
DNA: TGCGCCAGCAGCTCTACGGGACAACTAGCCAAAAACATTCAGTACTTC
CDR3: CASSSTGQLAKNIQYF

D: NA
J: TRBJ2-2
size: many
V: TRBV9
DNA: TGTGCCAGCAGCGTACAGGGATACACCGGGGAGCTGTTTTTT
CDR3: CASSVQGYTGELFF

D: NA
J: TRBJ2-5
size: many
V: TRBV20-1
DNA: TGCAGTGCTAGAGATGCCCGAAACCAAGAGACCCAGTACTTC
CDR3: CSARDARNQETQYF

D: NA
J: TRBJ1-2
size: many
V: TRBV15
DNA: TGTGCCACCAGCAAGAGTCACGACACCCCTAAAGGCTACACCTTC
CDR3: CATSKSHDTPKGYTF

D: NA
J: TRBJ2-2
size: NA
V: TRBV5-1
DNA: TGCGCCAGCAGCTTGTACTATGGATTCTCGAACACCGGGGAGCTGTTTTTT
CDR3: CASSLYYGFSNTGELFF

D: TRBD2
J: TRBJ2-7
size: many
V: TRBV20-1
DNA: TGCAGTGCTATCCCCTTAGCGGGGGGGCGGGGCGAGCAGTACTTC
CDR3: CSAIPLAGGRGEQYF

D: NA
J: TRBJ2-4
size: many
V: TRBV20-1
DNA: TGCAGTGCTAGAGATGTCGGGGTTCTAGCCAAAAACATTCAGTACTTC
CDR3: CSARDVGVLAKNIQYF

D: NA
J: TRBJ2-1
size: many
V: TRBV29-1
DNA: TGCAGCGTTGGGTGGTCTAGGGGCACCAATGAGCAGTTCTTC
CDR3: CSVGWSRGTNEQFF

D: TRBD1
J: TRBJ1-1
size: many
V: TRBV7-6
DNA: TGTGCCAGCAGACGGGACAGGGGGCTCGGGAACACTGAAGCTTTCTTT
CDR3: CASRRDRGLGNTEAFF

D: TRBD1
J: TRBJ2-7
size: NA
V: TRBV15
DNA: TGTGCCACCAGCAGTGGGGGGACAGGGCCCCTGTCCTACGAGCAGTACTTT
CDR3: CATSSGGTGPLSYEQYF

D: NA
J: TRBJ1-2
size: many
V: TRBV5-1
DNA: TGCGCCAGCAGCTCCGGCTGGGAGGGGAGCGGCTACACCTTC
CDR3: CASSSGWEGSGYTF

D: NA
J: TRBJ1-1
size: many
V: TRBV7-7
DNA: TGTGCTAGCAGCTCGCAGGGCTACACTGAAGCTTTCTTT
CDR3: CASSSQGYTEAFF

D: TRBD1
J: TRBJ2-7
size: many
V: TRBV27
DNA: TGTGCCAGCAGTTATACCGGGACAGCCTACGAGCAGTACTTC
CDR3: CASSYTGTAYEQYF

D: NA
J: TRBJ2-1
size: many
V: TRBV6-5
DNA: TGTGCCAGCTCCAGGTACATTTACAATGAGCAGTTCTTC
CDR3: CASSRYIYNEQFF

D: TRBD2
J: TRBJ2-3
size: NA
V: TRBV6-4
DNA: TGTGCCAGCAGCGGGACTAGCGGGGGGAGCACAGATACGCAGTATTTT
CDR3: CASSGTSGGSTDTQYF

D: TRBD1
J: TRBJ2-7
size: few
V: TRBV19
DNA: TGTGCCAGTAGTATTGGGCAGGGGGCCTACGAGCAGTACTTC
CDR3: CASSIGQGAYEQYF

D: TRBD1
J: TRBJ1-5
size: many
V: TRBV5-6
DNA: TGTGCCAGCGACAACCCCTACAGGGACAGGGGCAATCAGCCCCAGCATTTT
CDR3: CASDNPYRDRGNQPQHF

D: TRBD1
J: TRBJ2-7
size: many
V: TRBV28
DNA: TGTGCCAGCAGCCAGAGGGACAGGGACGAGCAGTACTTC
CDR3: CASSQRDRDEQYF

D: TRBD1
J: TRBJ2-7
size: many
V: TRBV12-5
DNA: TGTGCTAGTGGTTTGGTACAGGGGCCCTACGAGCAGTACTTC
CDR3: CASGLVQGPYEQYF

D: NA
J: TRBJ2-1
size: many
V: TRBV12-3/TRBV12-4
DNA: TGTGCCAGCAGTGACCTAGCTGAGCAGTTCTTC
CDR3: CASSDLAEQFF

D: NA
J: TRBJ2-7
size: many
V: TRBV20-1
DNA: TGCAGTGCTAGAGATCGCACCCAGGGGAGAGAGCAGTACTTC
CDR3: CSARDRTQGREQYF

D: TRBD1
J: TRBJ1-1
size: many
V: TRBV20-1
DNA: TGCAGTGCTGATCCCAGACAGGGGGTCACTGAAGCTTTCTTT
CDR3: CSADPRQGVTEAFF